The clone carrying this TCR beta chain was observed a few times. The antigen is unknown. The sample originates from a study of shared clonotypes between healthy human individuals. Looking at the study overall: Donors, aged 18 to 49, were a couple of women and three men.

Study outcomes and limitations: Sampling included only blood; tissue repertoires likely differ.

Measured with immunoSEQ multiplex PCR; TCRdb has only the in-frame clones, and not every one. The table lists about 1 million clones, about three quarters of them singletons. CDR1 is SEHNR and CDR2 is FQNEAQ in the germline V gene (reference sequence). V lost 0 bases to trimming and J lost 12 bases, with 9 bases between them. The CDR3 has 12 residues. The rearrangement uses TRBV7-9 and TRBJ2-1; perhaps D is TRBD1 or TRBD2 (5 bases each). The origin of this receptor is a man aged 18 to 29 in good health. The specimen sequenced was memory CD4+ T cells sorted from blood. The subset: CD45RA-negative fraction. The CDR3 coding sequence is TGTGCCAGCAGCTTAGCTGGGGGTGGGCAGTTCTTC. This translates into CASSLAGGGQFF.